This TCR beta chain was obtained from a study of prognosis after radiotherapy for stage I lung cancer. Overall study context: Patient ages ran from about 50 to 95, with a median of around 70 years, and the group had about a dozen men and about 6 women.

General study results and limits: Patients with distant metastases had lower Shannon entropy after stereotactic body radiation therapy.

The germline gives CDR1 GTSNPN, CDR2 SVGIG (reference sequence). V dropped 3 bases and J dropped 9 bases, with 15 bases sitting between them. The CDR3 totals 13 residues. Genomic DNA provided the template from which TCR beta CDR3 was amplified by two-round multiplex PCR. Primers targeting each individual TRBV and TRBJ gene were applied in first-round PCR. MiXCR, run by TCRdb on the multiplex PCR reads, gives a single entry per CDR3 protein. The top ten clones hold roughly a tenth of a sample with roughly 13,000 distinct CDR3 sequences, about 30% of them seen once. Relative to its sample, this clonotype is medium-sized (0.01 to 0.1%). Its antigen is unidentified.

The clonotype originates from a donor over 45 with non-small cell lung cancer. The material sequenced was PBMCs, taken before or after stereotactic body radiation therapy (not recorded which). The chain is built from TRBV30 and TRBJ2-1; no clear D gene. The CDR3: CAWSGTARGEQFF. The CDR3 DNA reads as TGTGCCTGGAGCGGCACGGCTAGAGGTGAGCAGTTCTTC.